These 20 T cell receptor beta chains were sequenced from one sample in a study of CD8 T cells in ankylosing spondylitis. Each CDR3 protein gets one entry after TCRdb re-called the 5' RACE reads with MiXCR. The table shows 100,000 to 150,000 distinct CDR3 sequences, with 15% to 20% occurring only once. Findings of the study overall: One TCR beta motif, made up of 7 or 8 highly homologous variants, appeared characteristic of ankylosing spondylitis blood.

No antigen has been assigned to these receptors. The sequenced sample consisted of blood, either unsorted or a sorted T cell fraction (not recorded which). The receptor set was obtained from a male donor with ankylosing spondylitis.

A few counts support this clonotype. The chain is built from TRBV6-2 or TRBV6-3 and TRBJ2-3; weak D call: TRBD2 (5 bases). Trimming took 2 bases from V and 4 from J, leaving 13 bases between them. This CDR3 is 15 amino acids long. Germline values: CDR1 MNHEY, CDR2 SVGEGT. The CDR3 sequence is CASSYLASFADTQYF. The CDR3 region has the DNA TGTGCCAGCAGTTACCTCGCTAGCTTTGCAGATACGCAGTATTTT.

The rearrangement links TRBV9 to TRBJ2-2; D is uncertain. Germline-derived CDR1 and CDR2 are SGDLS and YYNGEE. There are 13 residues in the CDR3. V dropped 4 bases and J dropped 12 bases, with 16 bases sitting between them. This CDR3 is CASSNAGVGKLFF. The CDR3, as DNA: TGTGCCAGCAGCAACGCAGGCGTCGGCAAGCTGTTTTTT.

This clonotype was observed many times. The rearrangement joins TRBV4-3 to TRBJ2-7; D gene uncertain. CDR1 and CDR2 (germline): LGHNA, YSLEER. This CDR3 contains 12 residues. The V end was cut by 3 bases, the J end by 1 base, with 4 bases between. CDR3 nucleotide sequence: TGCGCCAGCAGCCAGGGATCCTACGAGCAGTACTTC. Translating it yields CASSQGSYEQYF.

The CDR3 loop reads CASSLEIGTSSYEQYF. The CDR3 coding sequence is TGTGCCAGCAGTTTAGAAATCGGGACAAGCTCCTACGAGCAGTACTTC. The V and J genes are TRBV27 and TRBJ2-7, with D perhaps TRBD1 (6 bases). CDR1 MNHEY and CDR2 SMNVEV come from the germline V gene (reference sequence). Between the trimmed V and J ends, which lost 2 bases and 0 bases, there was a span of 14 bases. This CDR3 spans 16 amino acids.

The V gene is TRBV7-8, the J gene TRBJ2-7; no definite D call. This CDR3 region has 14 residues. Germline CDR1 SGHVS, CDR2 FQNEAQ. Trimming stripped 0 bases from V and 3 bases from J, with 9 bases between. The DNA of the CDR3 is TGTGCCAGCAGCTTAGCGGAAGCCCTCTACGAGCAGTACTTC. The encoded protein is CASSLAEALYEQYF.

This clonotype was counted only a few times. J is TRBJ1-2 and V is TRBV20-1; 8 positions match TRBD1. The CDR3 extends over 13 amino acids. V lost 6 bases, J lost 4 bases, and 7 bases stayed unmatched. Germline CDR1 is DFQATT and CDR2 is SNEGSKA (reference sequence). In DNA, the CDR3 is TGCAGTGCCGTGACAGGGGAGGGCTATGGCTACACCTTC. Protein sequence: CSAVTGEGYGYTF.

This clonotype was detected only a few times. CDR3: CASSLVSSGSYFNTGELFF. CDR3 sequence (DNA): TGTGCCAGCAGCTTAGTGTCTAGCGGGAGTTATTTTAACACCGGGGAGCTGTTTTTT. The genes are TRBV7-8 and TRBJ2-2, with 10 nucleotides matching TRBD2. This CDR3 has 19 residues. Looked up from germline, CDR1 is SGHVS and CDR2 is FQNEAQ. J lost 2 bases, V lost 1 base, and 10 bases had no gene match.

The chain couples TRBV27 to TRBJ1-6; TRBD1 agrees at 8 bases. CDR1 and CDR2 (germline): MNHEY, SMNVEV (reference sequence). V dropped 0 bases and J dropped 13; count of bases not matched to a gene: 8. There are 15 residues in the CDR3. CDR3 sequence reads: CASSLSRTGYAPLHF. CDR3 nucleotide sequence: TGTGCCAGCAGTTTATCCCGGACAGGGTATGCCCCCCTCCACTTT.

V is TRBV7-2 and J is TRBJ2-7; 7 nucleotides match TRBD2. There are 17 residues in the CDR3. J gave up 0 bases and V 1 base, and 9 bases lay outside the gene matches. Germline V gives CDR1 SGHTA, CDR2 FQGNSA. The CDR3 spells CASSLGASLAVSYEQYF. The CDR3 region has the DNA TGTGCCAGCAGCTTAGGCGCATCTCTAGCGGTCTCCTACGAGCAGTACTTC.

This chain uses TRBV9 with TRBJ2-1; 7 nucleotides line up with TRBD2. From germline, CDR1 is SGDLS and CDR2 YYNGEE. The CDR3 extends over 16 amino acids. Losses at the gene ends were 4 bases for V and 7 bases for J; bases not matched to a gene: 14. CDR3: CASSQEPGPAGNEQFF. CDR3 sequence (DNA): TGTGCCAGCAGCCAAGAACCAGGGCCAGCGGGGAATGAGCAGTTCTTC. Combining the CDR3 with reference TRBV9 and TRBJ2-1 gives the whole variable domain DSGVTQTPKHLITATGQRVTLRCSPRSGDLSVYWYQQSLDQGLQFLIQYYNGEERAKGNILERFSAQQFPDLHSELNLSSLELGDSALYFCASSQEPGPAGNEQFFGPGTRLTVL.

This rearrangement joins TRBV29-1 to TRBJ2-2; 9 bases match TRBD1. Germline V gene lookup returns CDR1 SQVTM and CDR2 ANQGSEA. This CDR3 is built from 16 residues. The V segment lost 6 bases and the J segment 4 bases; nucleotides outside the gene matches: 12. CDR3 nucleotides: TGCAGCGTCACCACCGTCGGACAGGGGAGCACCGGGGAGCTGTTTTTT. It is translated as CSVTTVGQGSTGELFF.

The chain employs TRBV4-3 and TRBJ2-7; 7 bases are shared with TRBD1. The CDR3 is 15 residues long. V shed 4 bases and J 3 bases; nucleotides not matched to a gene: 9. Germline values: CDR1 LGHNA, CDR2 YSLEER. The CDR3 loop is CASSLEPGTVYEQYF. The DNA of the CDR3 is TGCGCCAGCAGCCTAGAACCCGGGACAGTCTACGAGCAGTACTTC.

This clonotype appeared many times. This sequence joins TRBV6-1 and TRBJ2-5; D possibly matches TRBD1 or TRBD2 (5 bases each). V lost 5 bases, J lost 7 bases, and 20 bases lay in between. This CDR3 is 15 amino acids long. The germline V gene encodes CDR1 MNHNS and CDR2 SASEGT. As DNA, the CDR3 is TGTGCCAGCAGTAAAAGTACTGGGACCGGCGGGACCCAGTACTTC. It is translated as CASSKSTGTGGTQYF.

This clonotype was observed at least ten times. CDR3 loop: CASSRRDDNEQFF. The CDR3, as DNA: TGTGCCAGCAGCCGCCGGGACGACAATGAGCAGTTCTTC. V is TRBV7-9 and J is TRBJ2-1; D is perhaps TRBD1 or TRBD2 (5 bases each). There are 13 residues in the CDR3. V lost 5 bases and J 5 bases, leaving 10 bases between the germline ends. Germline loops: CDR1 SEHNR, CDR2 FQNEAQ (reference sequence).

This clonotype was detected only a few times. The V gene is TRBV12-3 or TRBV12-4, the J gene TRBJ2-1; 11 nucleotides match TRBD2. The V segment lost 1 base and the J segment 2 bases; nucleotides outside the gene matches: 7. This CDR3 is 18 amino acids long. DNA of the CDR3: TGTGCCAGCAGTTTAGACCCTAGCGGGAGGCGGGCCTACAATGAGCAGTTCTTC. Translation gives CASSLDPSGRRAYNEQFF.

CDR3 region: CASSQEFSGRAEMIEQYF. As DNA, the CDR3 is TGTGCCAGCAGCCAAGAGTTTAGCGGGAGGGCGGAGATGATCGAGCAGTACTTC. V gene TRBV3-1 combines with J gene TRBJ2-7; 11 bases line up with TRBD2. CDR1 is LGHDT and CDR2 is YNNKEL in the germline V gene (reference sequence). This CDR3 has 18 residues. Losses at the gene ends were 0 bases for V and 6 bases for J; bases not matched to a gene: 13.

The chain recombines TRBV10-3 with TRBJ1-1, with a possible D match to TRBD1 (5 bases). The CDR3 contains 15 residues. Germline loops: CDR1 ENHRY, CDR2 SYGVKD. V was clipped by 10 bases and J by 1 base, with 19 bases between them. The CDR3 region has the DNA TGTGCCACAGCCTGGAAGGGGACGGAGAACACTGAAGCTTTCTTT. Translating it yields CATAWKGTENTEAFF.

This clonotype turned up a few times. This chain connects TRBV7-9 to TRBJ1-2, with a possible D match to TRBD1 (5 bases). Germline V gives CDR1 SEHNR, CDR2 FQNEAQ (reference sequence). The CDR3 extends over 15 amino acids. Deletions cut 0 bases from V and 0 bases from J, with 8 bases between. The CDR3 DNA reads as TGTGCCAGCAGCTTAGCCCGGACACCTAACTATGGCTACACCTTC. Translating gives CASSLARTPNYGYTF.

The rearrangement links TRBV12-3 or TRBV12-4 to TRBJ2-1; TRBD1 or TRBD2 may be the D gene (6 bases each). V was pared by 6 bases and J by 8 bases, with 23 bases between. The CDR3 covers 16 residues. Here the CDR3 DNA reads TGTGCCAGCAGCTGGACGGAGGGGGGATATGGGCATGAGCAGTTCTTC. It yields the protein CASSWTEGGYGHEQFF.

This clonotype has ten or more counts. This chain uses TRBV12-3 or TRBV12-4 with TRBJ2-7; 7 bases fit TRBD2. V shed 1 base and J 11 bases; nucleotides not matched to a gene: 5. This CDR3 has 12 amino acids. CDR3 DNA: TGTGCCAGCAGTTTAGGGGCGGCGGGGGAGTACTTC. This gives the protein CASSLGAAGEYF.